The 15 T cell receptor beta chains given below trace back to one sample, sequenced in a study of CD8 T cells in ankylosing spondylitis. Regarding the study as a whole: A motif of 7 to 9 highly homologous TCR beta variants was seen as apparently characteristic of ankylosing spondylitis blood.

Their antigens remain unidentified. TCRdb re-analysed the 5' RACE reads in MiXCR, keeping a single row per CDR3 protein. The sample has fewer than 550,000 distinct CDR3 sequences, about 5.4% seen once; the top ten hold around 3.5%. Specimen: blood, either unsorted or a sorted T cell fraction (not recorded which). Receptor source: a male donor with ankylosing spondylitis.

This clonotype was seen many times. The chain couples TRBV5-1 to TRBJ2-1, with TRBD1 matching over 8 bases. V dropped 4 bases and J dropped 2; count of bases not matched to a gene: 11. The V gene's germline CDR1 is SGHRS and CDR2 YFSETQ. The CDR3 contains 17 residues. CDR3 sequence: CASSPQAGGGPYNEQFF. The CDR3 DNA is TGCGCCAGCAGCCCCCAAGCAGGGGGCGGTCCCTACAATGAGCAGTTCTTC.

At least ten counts were recorded for this clonotype. The genes are TRBV10-3 and TRBJ2-1, with TRBD1 matching over 10 bases. In germline, CDR1 is ENHRY, CDR2 SYGVKD. With V trimmed by 0 bases and J by 1 base, 0 bases remained unmatched. The CDR3 runs 16 residues. CDR3 region: CAISESGQGSYNEQFF. For the CDR3, the DNA is TGTGCCATCAGTGAGTCGGGACAGGGGTCCTACAATGAGCAGTTCTTC.

This clonotype has only a few counts. The CDR3 here is CSAEQGLQPQHF. CDR3 coding DNA: TGCAGTGCCGAACAGGGGCTTCAGCCCCAGCATTTT. The V gene is TRBV20-1, the J gene TRBJ1-5; the match to TRBD1 covers 7 bases. With 6 bases clipped from V and 6 bases from J, the junction kept 5 bases outside the gene matches. The CDR3 is 12 amino acids. Germline V gene data show CDR1 as DFQATT and CDR2 as SNEGSKA (reference sequence).

The chain joins TRBV4-2 to TRBJ2-4, with a tentative D call TRBD1 (5 bases). The CDR3 length is 19 residues. Trimming stripped 0 bases from V and 9 bases from J, with 27 bases between. Germline assignment: CDR1 LGHNA and CDR2 YNFKEQ. Written as DNA, the CDR3 is TGTGCCAGCAGCCAAGACTTGTCCGAATGGGGCGGCTTACAAAGCATTCAGTACTTC. It codes for CASSQDLSEWGGLQSIQYF.

The sample holds many counts of this clonotype. This chain uses TRBV15 with TRBJ2-1; D might be TRBD1 or TRBD2, each matching 6 bases. The CDR3 is made up of 19 amino acids. Per germline, CDR1 LNHNV and CDR2 YYDKDF (reference sequence). V lost 1 base to trimming and J lost 10 bases, with 29 bases between them. In nucleotides, the CDR3 is TGTGCCACCAGCAGAGTTCTCGGAGCGGGCGAAGGGGGGTATAGCGAGCAGTTCTTC. This gives the protein CATSRVLGAGEGGYSEQFF.

This clonotype was observed many times. The V call is TRBV5-1, the J call TRBJ1-5; possible D gene TRBD1, 5 bases. Germline CDR1 is SGHRS and CDR2 is YFSETQ. This CDR3 has 14 amino acids. V was clipped by 0 bases and J by 3 bases, with 7 bases between them. The CDR3 is CASSLGQPNQPQHF. For the CDR3, the DNA is TGCGCCAGCAGCTTGGGACAGCCCAATCAGCCCCAGCATTTT.

Many counts were recorded for this clonotype. The V gene is TRBV4-3, the J gene TRBJ2-1; 12 bases map to TRBD2. The V gene end was trimmed by 2 bases and the J gene end by 8 bases; junction bases not matched to a gene: 4. The CDR3 contains 15 residues. Germline V lookup: CDR1 LGHNA, CDR2 YSLEER. In DNA form, the CDR3 reads TGCGCCAGCAGCCAACGACTAGCGGGAGATCATGAGCAGTTCTTC. Translation: CASSQRLAGDHEQFF.

This clonotype was seen many times. The chain has TRBV6-1 and TRBJ2-5; TRBD1 matches 9 bases. This CDR3 spans 15 amino acids. The V segment lost 5 bases and the J segment 1 base; nucleotides outside the gene matches: 5. Germline V lookup: CDR1 MNHNS, CDR2 SASEGT. CDR3 residues: CASSRDREGQETQYF. As DNA, the CDR3 is TGTGCCAGCAGTCGGGACAGGGAGGGCCAAGAGACCCAGTACTTC.

This clonotype was observed at least ten times. The chain couples TRBV5-6 to TRBJ2-2; D is perhaps TRBD1 or TRBD2 (5 bases each). Germline V gene data show CDR1 as SGHDT and CDR2 as YYEEEE. CDR3 length equals 14 residues. The germline V and J ends were trimmed by 7 bases and 5 bases, with 15 bases remaining between them. The CDR3 coding sequence is TGTGCCAGCCTACGGGGCGGTAGGACCGGGGAGCTGTTTTTT. Amino acids: CASLRGGRTGELFF.

This clonotype has a count of ten or more. The genes are TRBV4-2 and TRBJ2-3; possibly TRBD2 for D (6 bases). The V end was cut by 0 bases, the J end by 0 bases, with 16 bases between. Germline V gene sequence: CDR1 LGHNA, CDR2 YNFKEQ. The CDR3 totals 18 residues. The CDR3 region is CASSQEHKAGSSTDTQYF. The CDR3 coding sequence is TGTGCCAGCAGCCAAGAGCATAAAGCGGGTAGTAGCACAGATACGCAGTATTTT.

This clonotype was detected many times. This chain connects TRBV4-2 to TRBJ2-1; D perhaps matches TRBD2 (6 bases). Deletions cut 7 bases from V and 7 bases from J, with 23 bases between. The CDR3 consists of 16 residues. CDR1 is LGHNA and CDR2 is YNFKEQ in the germline V gene. The CDR3 protein is CASTPGWGERRNEQFF. CDR3 bases: TGTGCCAGCACCCCCGGATGGGGGGAGAGGAGGAATGAGCAGTTCTTC.

In its sample, this clonotype was seen many times. The chain carries TRBV13 and TRBJ2-2; D is unclear. V lost 7 bases and J 7 bases, leaving 10 bases between the germline ends. The CDR3 contains 12 residues. Germline values: CDR1 PRHDT, CDR2 FYEKMQ (reference sequence). CDR3 sequence reads: CASNLRYGELFF. As DNA, the CDR3 is TGTGCCAGCAACCTAAGATACGGGGAGCTGTTTTTT.

This clonotype has a count of ten or more. The chain links TRBV5-1 to TRBJ2-1; TRBD2 aligns across 16 bases. Trimming took 4 bases from V and 8 from J; bases not matched to a gene: 6. CDR1 SGHRS and CDR2 YFSETQ come from the germline V gene. The CDR3 is made up of 16 amino acids. CDR3 region: CASSQGTSGGGYEQFF. The CDR3 DNA reads as TGCGCCAGCAGCCAGGGGACTAGCGGGGGGGGCTATGAGCAGTTCTTC.

This sequence joins TRBV4-3 and TRBJ1-2, with TRBD1 as a possible D gene (5 bases). This CDR3 spans 13 amino acids. Germline values: CDR1 LGHNA, CDR2 YSLEER. V lost 4 bases and J lost 3, with 9 bases in between. Here the CDR3 reads CASSRLGDYGYTF. CDR3 bases: TGCGCCAGCAGCCGCCTGGGGGACTATGGCTACACCTTC.

This clonotype was found a few times. The rearrangement uses TRBV6-2 or TRBV6-3 and TRBJ2-5, with D unresolved. The germline V gene encodes CDR1 MNHEY and CDR2 SVGEGT. V dropped 4 bases and J dropped 2 bases, with 11 bases sitting between them. This CDR3 region has 14 residues. This chain's CDR3 is CASSFDATQETQYF. CDR3 coding DNA: TGTGCCAGCAGTTTCGATGCCACACAAGAGACCCAGTACTTC.